Listed below are T cell receptor beta chains from one sample, sequenced in a study of technical replicates of blood from a handful of donors. Using immunoSEQ multiplex PCR, the repertoire was profiled, and TCRdb retains in-frame clones only, with some absent. Of roughly 80,000 clones in the sample, approximately 90% are singletons; the top ten hold roughly 0.41%. Sequenced material: T cells isolated from PBMCs. Receptors originate from a human donor in good health. The CDR3 runs from the conserved cysteine through the conserved F or W. A D gene is named only where the DNA matches it firmly. Clone size appears in some rows only: once, few, many, or a class for an expanded clone.

TRBJ2-6,.,.,TRBV6-1,CASTMEGAGANVLTF,TGTGCCAGCACCATGGAGGGTGCTGGGGCCAACGTCCTGACTTTC
TRBJ1-2,.,.,TRBV6-6,CASSPATVANYGYTF,TGTGCCAGCAGCCCAGCGACGGTAGCTAACTATGGCTACACCTTC
TRBJ2-2,.,once,TRBV6-5,CASSYSKLVTGELFF,TGTGCCAGCAGTTACTCGAAACTGGTCACCGGGGAGCTGTTTTTT
TRBJ2-7,.,.,TRBV7-8,CASSLAPSSGEQYF,TGTGCCAGCAGCTTAGCGCCTAGTTCCGGCGAGCAGTACTTC
TRBJ2-7,TRBD1,.,TRBV11-2,CASSLTGASPGEQYF,TGTGCCAGCAGCTTGACAGGGGCTTCTCCTGGCGAGCAGTACTTC
TRBJ2-7,TRBD2,.,TRBV30,CAWSGGLAGYEQYF,TGTGCCTGGAGTGGTGGACTAGCGGGCTACGAGCAGTACTTC
TRBJ2-7,.,.,TRBV6-1,CASPSRLKIYEQYF,TGTGCCAGCCCCTCCAGATTAAAAATCTACGAGCAGTACTTC
TRBJ2-4,.,.,TRBV15,CATSRLTKNIQYF,TGTGCCACCAGCAGGTTAACCAAAAACATTCAGTACTTC
TRBJ2-7,TRBD2,.,TRBV5-4,CASSLNGLAGLYEQYF,TGTGCCAGCAGCTTGAATGGACTAGCGGGTCTATACGAGCAGTACTTC
TRBJ2-1,.,.,TRBV6-1,CASSETVLISYNKQFF,TGTGCCAGCAGTGAAACAGTACTTATCTCCTACAATAAGCAGTTCTTC
TRBJ2-7,TRBD1,.,TRBV5-8,CASSLGQGERDEQYF,TGTGCCAGCAGCTTGGGGCAGGGGGAGAGAGACGAGCAGTACTTC
TRBJ2-3,TRBD2,.,TRBV7-6,CASSAWTSGSTDTQYF,TGTGCCAGCAGCGCCTGGACTAGCGGGAGCACAGATACGCAGTATTTT
TRBJ2-6,.,.,TRBV4-2,CASSIWSKLQSRANVLTF,TGTGCCAGCAGCATATGGAGCAAGTTACAAAGTCGGGCCAACGTCCTGACTTTC
TRBJ1-1,.,.,TRBV5-1,CASSEGVTNTEAFF,TGCGCCAGCAGCGAGGGGGTGACGAACACTGAAGCTTTCTTT
TRBJ2-1,TRBD2,.,TRBV30,CAWRTRTSGLYNEQFF,TGTGCCTGGAGGACCCGGACTAGCGGACTCTACAATGAGCAGTTCTTC
TRBJ2-5,TRBD1,.,TRBV4-2,CASSQNRDRGPQYF,TGTGCCAGCAGCCAAAATAGGGACAGGGGCCCCCAGTACTTC
TRBJ1-4,.,.,TRBV7-9,CASSLISAGAGEKLFF,TGTGCCAGCAGCTTAATCAGCGCGGGAGCGGGTGAAAAACTGTTTTTT
TRBJ1-2,.,.,TRBV18,CASSDGEAQIPF,TGTGCCAGCTCGGATGGGGAGGCGCAGATCCCCTTC
TRBJ2-5,TRBD1,.,TRBV19,CASSNRGQETQYF,TGTGCCAGTAGTAACAGGGGCCAAGAGACCCAGTACTTC
TRBJ2-3,TRBD2,.,TRBV4-1,CASSQGLAGADTQYF,TGCGCCAGCAGCCAAGGACTAGCGGGAGCGGATACGCAGTATTTT
TRBJ1-5,.,.,TRBV2,CASSLSRGTNQPQHF,TGTGCCAGCAGCCTTAGTAGGGGCACCAATCAGCCCCAGCATTTT
TRBJ1-2,.,.,TRBV7-3,CASSLTGGEGYGYTF,TGTGCCAGCAGCTTAACAGGCGGGGAAGGGTATGGCTACACCTTC
TRBJ1-5,TRBD1,.,TRBV28,CASSWGQRKQPQHF,TGTGCCAGCAGTTGGGGACAGCGAAAACAGCCCCAGCATTTT
TRBJ2-1,.,.,TRBV6-1,CASSEISYNEQFF,TGTGCCAGCAGTGAAATCAGCTACAATGAGCAGTTCTTC
TRBJ1-5,.,.,TRBV7-9,CASSPGMRGQMEDQPQHF,TGTGCCAGCAGCCCCGGCATGAGAGGACAGATGGAGGATCAGCCCCAGCATTTT
TRBJ2-3,.,.,TRBV11-3,CASSQRGSTSDTQYF,TGTGCCAGCTCCCAAAGAGGATCTACGTCGGATACGCAGTATTTT
TRBJ1-3,.,.,TRBV30,CAWASGRAGNTIYF,TGTGCCTGGGCTTCAGGAAGAGCTGGAAACACCATATATTTT
TRBJ2-1,.,.,TRBV5-4,CASSFTGTNEQFF,TGTGCCAGCAGCTTCACGGGTACTAATGAGCAGTTCTTC
TRBJ2-5,.,.,TRBV7-8,CASSLDLRTEETQYF,TGTGCCAGCAGCTTAGATCTGCGGACAGAAGAGACCCAGTACTTC
TRBJ1-5,.,.,TRBV28,CASGGEGANQPQHF,TGTGCCAGCGGGGGGGAAGGGGCCAATCAGCCCCAGCATTTT
TRBJ2-1,.,.,TRBV5-4,CASSPEGTYNEQFF,TGTGCCAGCAGCCCCGAGGGAACTTACAATGAGCAGTTCTTC
TRBJ1-5,.,.,TRBV21-1,CASSKDPGQGYNQPQHF,TGTGCCAGCAGCAAAGATCCGGGACAGGGGTACAATCAGCCCCAGCATTTT
TRBJ1-1,.,.,TRBV7-9,CASSSGGTEAFF,TGTGCCAGCAGCTCGGGGGGCACTGAAGCTTTCTTT
TRBJ2-3,TRBD2,.,TRBV5-8,CASSLERGISTDTQYF,TGTGCCAGCAGTTTGGAGCGGGGGATTAGCACAGATACGCAGTATTTT
TRBJ2-5,TRBD2,.,TRBV5-8,CASSLGRMREGQETQYF,TGTGCCAGCAGCTTGGGAAGAATGCGGGAGGGCCAAGAGACCCAGTACTTC
TRBJ2-7,.,.,TRBV9,CASGRGNEQYF,TGTGCCAGTGGACGAGGGAACGAGCAGTACTTC
TRBJ1-1,.,.,TRBV6-5,CASSRQALNTEAFF,TGTGCCAGCAGCCGTCAGGCATTGAACACTGAAGCTTTCTTT